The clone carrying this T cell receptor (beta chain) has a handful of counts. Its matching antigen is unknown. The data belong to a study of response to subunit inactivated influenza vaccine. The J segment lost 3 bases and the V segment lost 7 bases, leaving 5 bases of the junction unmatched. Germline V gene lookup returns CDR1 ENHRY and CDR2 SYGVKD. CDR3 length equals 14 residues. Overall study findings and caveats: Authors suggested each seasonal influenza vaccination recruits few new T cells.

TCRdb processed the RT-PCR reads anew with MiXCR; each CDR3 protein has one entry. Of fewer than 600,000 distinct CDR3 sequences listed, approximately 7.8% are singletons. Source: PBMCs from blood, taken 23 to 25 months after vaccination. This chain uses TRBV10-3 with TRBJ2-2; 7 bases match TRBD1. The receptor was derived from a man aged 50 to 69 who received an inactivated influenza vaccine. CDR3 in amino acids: CAITAGGYTGELFF. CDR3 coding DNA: TGTGCCATCACGGCAGGGGGTTACACCGGGGAGCTGTTTTTT.